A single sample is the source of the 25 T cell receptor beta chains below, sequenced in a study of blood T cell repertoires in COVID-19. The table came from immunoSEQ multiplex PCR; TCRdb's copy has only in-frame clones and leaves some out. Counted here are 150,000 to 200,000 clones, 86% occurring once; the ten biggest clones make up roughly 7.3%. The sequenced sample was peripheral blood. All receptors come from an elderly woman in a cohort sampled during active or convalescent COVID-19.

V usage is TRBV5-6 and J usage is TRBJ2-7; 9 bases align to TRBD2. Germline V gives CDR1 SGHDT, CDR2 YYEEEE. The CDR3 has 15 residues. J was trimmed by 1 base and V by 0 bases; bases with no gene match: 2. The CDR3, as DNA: TGTGCCAGCAGCTTGGGGGCGGGAGGGTCCTACGAGCAGTACGTC. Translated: CASSLGAGGSYEQYV.

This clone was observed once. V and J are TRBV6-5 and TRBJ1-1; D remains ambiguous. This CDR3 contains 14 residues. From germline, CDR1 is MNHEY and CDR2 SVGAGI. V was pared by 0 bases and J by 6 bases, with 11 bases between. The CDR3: CASSYSNRAAEAFF. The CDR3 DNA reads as TGTGCCAGCAGTTACTCGAATCGAGCGGCTGAAGCTTTCTTT.

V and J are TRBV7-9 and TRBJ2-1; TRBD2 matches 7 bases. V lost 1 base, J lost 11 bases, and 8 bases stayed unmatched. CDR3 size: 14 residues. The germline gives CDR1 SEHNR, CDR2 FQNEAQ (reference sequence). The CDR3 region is CASSLEAGSSQQFF. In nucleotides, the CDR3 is TGTGCCAGCAGCTTAGAAGCGGGGAGTTCACAGCAGTTCTTC.

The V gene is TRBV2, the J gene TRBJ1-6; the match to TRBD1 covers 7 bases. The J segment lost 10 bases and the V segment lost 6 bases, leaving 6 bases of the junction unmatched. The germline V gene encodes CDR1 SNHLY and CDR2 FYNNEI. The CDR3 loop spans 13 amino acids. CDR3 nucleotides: TGTGCCAGCAGGGGACAGTTAAGCTCACCCCTCCACTTT. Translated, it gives CASRGQLSSPLHF.

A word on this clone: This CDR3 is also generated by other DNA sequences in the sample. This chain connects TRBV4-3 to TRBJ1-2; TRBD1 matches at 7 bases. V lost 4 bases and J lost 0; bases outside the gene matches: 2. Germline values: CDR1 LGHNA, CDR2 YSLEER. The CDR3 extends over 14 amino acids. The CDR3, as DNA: TGCGCCAGCAGCCCTGGACAGGCTAACTATGGCTACACCTTC. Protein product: CASSPGQANYGYTF.

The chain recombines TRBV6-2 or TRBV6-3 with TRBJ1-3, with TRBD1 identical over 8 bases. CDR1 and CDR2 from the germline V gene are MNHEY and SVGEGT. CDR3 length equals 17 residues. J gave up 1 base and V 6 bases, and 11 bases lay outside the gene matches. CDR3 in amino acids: CASSPTLTGGSGNTIYF. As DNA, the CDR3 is TGTGCCAGCAGCCCTACCCTTACAGGGGGATCTGGAAACACCATATATTTT.

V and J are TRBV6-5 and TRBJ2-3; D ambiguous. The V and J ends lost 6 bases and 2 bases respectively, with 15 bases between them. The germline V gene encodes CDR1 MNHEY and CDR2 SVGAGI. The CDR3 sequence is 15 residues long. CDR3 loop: CASSLSLPDTDTQYF. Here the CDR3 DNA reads TGTGCCAGCAGCCTAAGCTTACCCGACACAGATACGCAGTATTTT.

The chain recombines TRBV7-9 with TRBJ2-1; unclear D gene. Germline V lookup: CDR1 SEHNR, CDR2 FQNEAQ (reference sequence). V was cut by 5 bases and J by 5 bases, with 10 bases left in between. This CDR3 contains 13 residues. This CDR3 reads CASSPIPNNEQFF. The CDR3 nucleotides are TGTGCCAGCAGCCCGATACCTAACAATGAGCAGTTCTTC.

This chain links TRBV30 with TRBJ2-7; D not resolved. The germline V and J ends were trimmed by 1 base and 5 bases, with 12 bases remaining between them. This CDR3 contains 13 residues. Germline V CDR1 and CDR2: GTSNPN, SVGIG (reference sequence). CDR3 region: CAWSASPHNEQYF. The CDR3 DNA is TGTGCCTGGAGTGCAAGTCCTCACAACGAGCAGTACTTC.

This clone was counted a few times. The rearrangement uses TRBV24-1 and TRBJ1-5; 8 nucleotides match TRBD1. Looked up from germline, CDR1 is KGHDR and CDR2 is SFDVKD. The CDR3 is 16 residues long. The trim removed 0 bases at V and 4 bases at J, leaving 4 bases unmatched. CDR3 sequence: CATSDLADRGNQPQHF. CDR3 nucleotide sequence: TGTGCCACCAGTGATTTGGCAGACAGGGGTAATCAGCCCCAGCATTTT.

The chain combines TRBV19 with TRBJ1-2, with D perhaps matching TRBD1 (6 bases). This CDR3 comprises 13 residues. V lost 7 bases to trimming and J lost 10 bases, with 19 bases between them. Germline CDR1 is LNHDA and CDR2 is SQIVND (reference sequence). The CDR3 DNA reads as TGTGCCAGTAAGACTACAGGCGGGGGGCCCTACACCTTC. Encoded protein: CASKTTGGGPYTF.

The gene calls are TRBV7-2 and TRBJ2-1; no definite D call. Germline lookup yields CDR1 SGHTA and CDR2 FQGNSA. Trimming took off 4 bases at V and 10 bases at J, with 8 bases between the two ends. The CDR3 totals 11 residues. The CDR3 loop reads CASSSLGEQFF. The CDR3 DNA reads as TGTGCCAGCAGCTCCCTAGGCGAGCAGTTCTTC.

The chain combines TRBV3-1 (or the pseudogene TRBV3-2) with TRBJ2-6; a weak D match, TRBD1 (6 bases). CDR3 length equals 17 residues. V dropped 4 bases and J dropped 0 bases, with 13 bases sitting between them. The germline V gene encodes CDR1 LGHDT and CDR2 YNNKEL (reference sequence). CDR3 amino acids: CASSRGLANSGANVLTF. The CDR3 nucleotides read TGTGCCAGCAGCCGGGGGCTAGCCAACTCTGGGGCCAACGTCCTGACTTTC.

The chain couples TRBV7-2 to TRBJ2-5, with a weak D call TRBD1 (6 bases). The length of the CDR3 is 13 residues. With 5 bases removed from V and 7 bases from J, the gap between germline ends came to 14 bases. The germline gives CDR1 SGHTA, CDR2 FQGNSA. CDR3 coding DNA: TGTGCCAGCAGCCCACAGGGTGAGGGGACCCAGTACTTC. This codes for CASSPQGEGTQYF.

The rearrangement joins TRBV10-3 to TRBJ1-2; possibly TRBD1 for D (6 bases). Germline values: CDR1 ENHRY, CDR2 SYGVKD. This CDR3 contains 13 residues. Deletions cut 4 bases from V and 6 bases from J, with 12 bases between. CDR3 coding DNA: TGTGCCATCAGTGGGGGACAATGGGATGGCTACACCTTC. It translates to CAISGGQWDGYTF.

The CDR3 is CAISESADSRPLGYTF. In DNA form, the CDR3 reads TGTGCCATCAGTGAGTCGGCCGACAGCCGTCCCCTGGGCTACACCTTC. The chain combines TRBV10-3 with TRBJ1-2; possible D gene TRBD1, 5 bases. The CDR3 runs 16 residues. Per germline, CDR1 ENHRY and CDR2 SYGVKD. V dropped 0 bases and J dropped 8 bases, with 19 bases sitting between them.

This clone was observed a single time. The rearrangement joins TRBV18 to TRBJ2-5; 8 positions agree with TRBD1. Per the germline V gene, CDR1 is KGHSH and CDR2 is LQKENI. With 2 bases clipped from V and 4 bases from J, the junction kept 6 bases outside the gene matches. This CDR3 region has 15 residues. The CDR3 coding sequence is TGTGCCAGCTCACCAAGGCAGGGGGCAGGAGAGACCCAGTACTTC. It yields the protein CASSPRQGAGETQYF.

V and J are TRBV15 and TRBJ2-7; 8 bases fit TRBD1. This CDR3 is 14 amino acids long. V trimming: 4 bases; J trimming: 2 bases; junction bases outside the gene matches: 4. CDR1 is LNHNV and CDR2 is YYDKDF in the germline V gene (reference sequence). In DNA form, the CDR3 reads TGTGCCACCAGCACTGCGGGACAGGCCTACGAGCAGTACTTC. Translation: CATSTAGQAYEQYF.

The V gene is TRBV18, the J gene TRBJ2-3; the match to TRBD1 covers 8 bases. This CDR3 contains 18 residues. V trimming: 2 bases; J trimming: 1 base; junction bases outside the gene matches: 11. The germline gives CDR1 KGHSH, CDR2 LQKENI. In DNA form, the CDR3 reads TGTGCCAGCTCACCAAGGACAGGGCTTGCCAGGCGCACAGATACGCAGTATTTT. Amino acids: CASSPRTGLARRTDTQYF.

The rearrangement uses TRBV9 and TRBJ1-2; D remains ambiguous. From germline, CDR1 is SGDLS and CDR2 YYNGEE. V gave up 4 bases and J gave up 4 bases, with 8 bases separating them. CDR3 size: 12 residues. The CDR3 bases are TGTGCCAGCAGCCTTGACATCTATGGCTACACCTTC. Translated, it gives CASSLDIYGYTF.

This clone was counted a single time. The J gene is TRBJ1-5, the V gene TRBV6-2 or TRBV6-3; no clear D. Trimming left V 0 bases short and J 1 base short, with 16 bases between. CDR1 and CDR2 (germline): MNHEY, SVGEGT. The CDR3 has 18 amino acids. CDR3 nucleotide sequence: TGTGCCAGCAGTTACTCTCCCCCGGGGTCCGCGAGCAATCAGCCCCAGCATTTT. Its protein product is CASSYSPPGSASNQPQHF.

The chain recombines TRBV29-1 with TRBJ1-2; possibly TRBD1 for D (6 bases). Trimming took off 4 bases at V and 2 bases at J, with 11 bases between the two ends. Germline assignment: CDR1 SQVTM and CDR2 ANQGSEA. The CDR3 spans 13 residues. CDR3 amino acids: CSVGAGVNYGYTF. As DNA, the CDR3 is TGCAGCGTTGGGGCAGGGGTAAACTATGGCTACACCTTC.

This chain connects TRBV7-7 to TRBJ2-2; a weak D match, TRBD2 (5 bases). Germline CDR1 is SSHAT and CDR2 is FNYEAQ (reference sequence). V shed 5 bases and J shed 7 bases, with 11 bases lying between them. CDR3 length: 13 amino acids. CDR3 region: CASSPSGFGELFF. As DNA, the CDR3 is TGTGCCAGCAGCCCCTCGGGGTTCGGGGAGCTGTTTTTT.

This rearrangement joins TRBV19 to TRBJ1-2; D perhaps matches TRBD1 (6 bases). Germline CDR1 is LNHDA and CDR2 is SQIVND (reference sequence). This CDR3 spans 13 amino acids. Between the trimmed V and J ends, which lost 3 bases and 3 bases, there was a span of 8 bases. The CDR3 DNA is TGTGCCAGTAGTATGCAGGGGCACTATGGCTACACCTTC. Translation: CASSMQGHYGYTF. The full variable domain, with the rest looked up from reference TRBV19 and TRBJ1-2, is DGGITQSPKYLFRKEGQNVTLSCEQNLNHDAMYWYRQDPGQGLRLIYYSQIVNDFQKGDIAEGYSVSREKKESFPLTVTSAQKNPTAFYLCASSMQGHYGYTFGSGTRLTVV.

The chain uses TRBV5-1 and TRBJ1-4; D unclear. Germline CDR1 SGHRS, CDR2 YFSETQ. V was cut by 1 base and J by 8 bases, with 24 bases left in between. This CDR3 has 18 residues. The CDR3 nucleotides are TGCGCCAGCAGCTTGTTTAGCGGGCTGGAACAAGCCGGAGAAAAACTGTTTTTT. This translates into CASSLFSGLEQAGEKLFF.